The sequence of this TCR beta chain was determined in a study of blood T cell repertoires in COVID-19 (dated by TCRdb to the early 2020s). Study-level background: Samples covering the acute and convalescent phases of COVID-19 were provided by collaborators in the United States, Italy and Spain. The prospective study material was composed of cDNA or gDNA derived from T cells, B-cell-depleted T cells, or PBMCs. The dataset comprised deeply sampled blood TCRbeta repertoires from subjects exposed to, actively infected with, or recovered from COVID-19. The repertoires were made available in a free public database intended to serve as a resource for research on the immune response to SARS-CoV-2. The samples were drawn from the first 160 participants of the ongoing ImmuneRACE study and from over 950 subjects provided by 6 global collaborators. The sample metadata nearly always contained a de-identified subject ID, COVID-19 status, age in years and sex. Where available, HLA class I and class II types were obtained from metadata supplied by the sample provider rather than from assay-based typing. Study-wide conclusions, independent of this receptor: The amount of clinical and demographic metadata varied by source and participant and was provided uncurated.

The immunoSEQ Assay, a bias-controlled multiplex PCR, was used to amplify TCRbeta CDR3 regions from genomic DNA. The study's own analysis went as follows. The number of nucleated cells in each sample was estimated by amplification of reference gene primers within the assay. Sequence reads were collapsed and filtered to measure the absolute abundance of every unique TCRbeta CDR3 rearrangement. For each sample, productive Simpson clonality was calculated as the square root of Simpson's diversity index over productive rearrangements. TCRdb took over this immuneACCESS table, retaining in-frame rearrangements with V and J assigned. Such tables are incomplete; in checked studies, under half of the missing clones stem from an unresolved V gene, and the remainder is unexplained. Clone size and V and J calls were adopted from that table, with D and trimming inferred from the DNA. The sample table records around 100,000 clones; approximately 88% of these occur just once. The ten largest make up around 0.77% of the sample.

As regards this clone: It lacks a known antigen. Base qualities were left out, and no much larger clone turns up one base away.

Whole blood was collected in K2EDTA tubes by collaborating institutions according to the institutions' own protocols. For TCRbeta analysis, collaborators shipped samples as frozen whole blood, isolated PBMCs, or DNA extracted from either of those sample types. This clonotype originated in a woman aged 65 to 85 with acute or convalescent COVID-19. Sequencing used peripheral blood.

The DNA is as follows: TGTGCCATCAGTGCGGGACTAGCGGGGGCGAACACCGGGGAGCTGTTTTTT. It is translated as CAISAGLAGANTGELFF. The chain is made from TRBV10-3 and TRBJ2-2; 14 central nucleotides agree with TRBD2. V is cut back by 4 bases and J by 0 bases, with 1 base in the junction unmatched. The germline V gene provides CDR1 ENHRY and CDR2 SYGVKD. The CDR3 sequence holds 17 residues, the cysteine and phenylalanine included. CDR3 DNA is the only sequence kept; it has 51 bases, read in frame from the first base.